This T cell receptor (beta chain) was profiled in a study of response to subunit inactivated influenza vaccine. Whole-study findings and limits: Few additional T cells are recruited per seasonal influenza vaccination, authors suggested.

Germline CDR1 LGHNA, CDR2 YSLEER. This CDR3 has 15 residues. Trimming shortened V by 1 base and J by 8 bases, and 15 bases separated the two germline ends. About this clonotype: What it binds is unknown.

One entry per CDR3 protein, called by TCRdb with MiXCR from the RT-PCR reads. The table shows a few hundred thousand distinct CDR3 sequences, with roughly 22% occurring only once. This receptor was taken from a man between 50 and 70 years old who received an inactivated influenza vaccine. Material: PBMCs from blood, obtained 21 months after vaccination. V is TRBV4-3 and J is TRBJ2-1; possibly TRBD2 for D (6 bases). In nucleotides, the CDR3 is TGCGCCAGCAGCCAAGGGGTGACTAGAATGTATGAGCAGTTCTTC. This gives the protein CASSQGVTRMYEQFF.